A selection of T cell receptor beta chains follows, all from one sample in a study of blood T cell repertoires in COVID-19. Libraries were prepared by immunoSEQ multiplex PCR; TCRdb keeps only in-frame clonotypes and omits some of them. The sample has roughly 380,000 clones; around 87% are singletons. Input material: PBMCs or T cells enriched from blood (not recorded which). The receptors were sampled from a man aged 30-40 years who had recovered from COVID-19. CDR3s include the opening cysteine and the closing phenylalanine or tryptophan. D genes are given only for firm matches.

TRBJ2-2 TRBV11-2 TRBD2 CASSTGLAGGELFF
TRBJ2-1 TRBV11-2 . CASSAGLESEQFF
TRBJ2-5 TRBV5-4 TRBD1 CASSPGGAKETQYF
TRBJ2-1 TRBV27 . CASSLDKSSYNEQFF
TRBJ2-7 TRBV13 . CASSFSYEQYF
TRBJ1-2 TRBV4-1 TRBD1 CASSQDRDSVVTNYGYTF
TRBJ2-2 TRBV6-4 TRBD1 CASSDGTGAGELFF
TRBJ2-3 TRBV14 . CASSQEVGGLVQYF
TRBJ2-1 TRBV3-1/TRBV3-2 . CASSSEAFGSYNEQFF
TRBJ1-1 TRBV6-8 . CAGESGRDTEAFF
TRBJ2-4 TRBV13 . CASSLGQGKNIQYF
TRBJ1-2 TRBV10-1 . CASSASDNYGYTF
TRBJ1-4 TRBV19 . CASSMRRATGEKLFF
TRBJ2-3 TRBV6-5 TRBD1 CASSSDRGAADTQYF
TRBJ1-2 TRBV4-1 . CASSQLGLQLYPNYGYTF
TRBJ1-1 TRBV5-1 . CASSRSRGLNTEAFF
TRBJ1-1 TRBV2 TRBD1 CASRRGQGGAFF
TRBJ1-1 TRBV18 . CASSPGTGGDTEAFF
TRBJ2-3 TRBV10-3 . CAIGRDTDTQYF
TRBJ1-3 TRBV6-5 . CASINRAGNTIYF
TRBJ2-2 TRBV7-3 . CASAVGQMNTGELFF
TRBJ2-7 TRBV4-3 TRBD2 CASSQDAGEGYEQYF
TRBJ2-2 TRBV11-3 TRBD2 CASSPGGGPNTGELFF